This T cell receptor beta chain comes out of a study of T cell responses to AZD1222 COVID-19 vaccine. This CDR3 spans 16 amino acids. The junction had 8 bases not matched to a gene; V was cut back by 4 bases and J by 5 bases. From germline, CDR1 is LGHNA and CDR2 YSLEER. Some clones are missing from TCRdb's copy, which holds only in-frame ones; the method was immunoSEQ multiplex PCR. This sample has around 130,000 clones; about nine tenths occur once, and the top ten carry more than 0.95%. This TCR came from an adult who received the AZD1222 COVID-19 vaccine. Sequencing used peripheral blood, obtained 28 days after the second AZD1222 dose. This sequence joins TRBV4-3 and TRBJ1-5; the match to TRBD1 covers 10 bases. This chain's CDR3 is CASSPGQGEEDQPQHF. The CDR3 DNA reads as TGCGCCAGCAGCCCCGGACAGGGGGAAGAAGATCAGCCCCAGCATTTT.